Given below is one T cell receptor (beta chain) in context. Original analysis: How many nucleated cells were present was estimated from reference gene primer amplification. The repertoire was sequenced with immunoSEQ multiplex PCR; TCRdb's copy has only in-frame clones and lacks some. From that table come the V and J calls and clone size; the DNA was used to work out D and trimming. The data show about 99,000 clones, around 84% seen once. The CDR3 loop spans 16 amino acids. Trimming at V came to 5 bases and at J to 0 bases, leaving 5 bases not matched to a gene. Per germline, CDR1 KGHSH and CDR2 LQKENI. This entry comes from a study of blood T cell repertoires in COVID-19. Study at large: COVID-19 samples from acute and convalescent phases originated in the United States, Italy and Spain.

The genes are TRBV18 and TRBJ1-1; 11 bases line up with TRBD1. This TCR was sampled from a man between 65 and 80 years old with active or convalescent COVID-19. Sequencing input: peripheral blood. The CDR3 region has the DNA TGTGCCAGCTCAACAGGACAGGGGGCTATGAACACTGAAGCTTTCTTT. Residues: CASSTGQGAMNTEAFF.